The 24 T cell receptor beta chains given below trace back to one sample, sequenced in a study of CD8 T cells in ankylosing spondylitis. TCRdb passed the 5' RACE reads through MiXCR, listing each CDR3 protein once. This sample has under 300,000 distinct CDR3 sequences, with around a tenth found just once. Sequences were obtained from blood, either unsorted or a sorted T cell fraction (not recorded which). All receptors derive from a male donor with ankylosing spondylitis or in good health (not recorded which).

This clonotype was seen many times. CDR3: CASSLILGNEQFF. In DNA form, the CDR3 reads TGTGCCAGCAGCCTGATCCTTGGGAATGAGCAGTTCTTC. This rearrangement joins TRBV3-1 to TRBJ2-1; D call uncertain. The CDR3 sequence is 13 residues long. The germline V gene has CDR1 LGHDT and CDR2 YNNKEL (reference sequence). The V and J ends lost 4 bases and 7 bases respectively, with 11 bases between them.

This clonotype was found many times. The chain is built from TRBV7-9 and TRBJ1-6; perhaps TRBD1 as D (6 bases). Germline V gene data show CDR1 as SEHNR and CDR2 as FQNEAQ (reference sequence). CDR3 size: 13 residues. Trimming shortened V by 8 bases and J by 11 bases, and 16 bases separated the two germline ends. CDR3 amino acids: CASPWAGAAPLHF. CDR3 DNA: TGTGCCAGCCCCTGGGCGGGGGCAGCACCCCTCCACTTT.

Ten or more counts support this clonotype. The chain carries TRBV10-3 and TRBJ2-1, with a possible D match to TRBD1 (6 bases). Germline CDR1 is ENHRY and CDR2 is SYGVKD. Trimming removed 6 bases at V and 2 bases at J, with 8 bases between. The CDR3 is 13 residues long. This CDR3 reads CAIRTGTYNEQFF. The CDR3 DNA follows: TGTGCCATCAGAACAGGGACCTACAATGAGCAGTTCTTC.

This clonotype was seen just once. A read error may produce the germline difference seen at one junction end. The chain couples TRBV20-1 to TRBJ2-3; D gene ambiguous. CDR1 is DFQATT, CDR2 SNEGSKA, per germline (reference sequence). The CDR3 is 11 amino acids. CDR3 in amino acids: CGARLGDTQYF. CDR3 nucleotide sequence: TGCGGTGCTAGGCTGGGAGATACGCAGTATTTT.

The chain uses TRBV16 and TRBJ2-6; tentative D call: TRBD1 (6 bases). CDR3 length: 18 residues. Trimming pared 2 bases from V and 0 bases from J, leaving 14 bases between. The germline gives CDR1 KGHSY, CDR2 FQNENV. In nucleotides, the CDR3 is TGTGCCAGCAGCCAACGGGGACAAGGATTCTCTGGGGCCAACGTCCTGACTTTC. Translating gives CASSQRGQGFSGANVLTF. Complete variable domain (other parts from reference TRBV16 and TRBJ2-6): GEEVAQTPKHLVRGEGQKAKLYCAPIKGHSYVFWYQQVLKNEFKFLISFQNENVFDETGMPKERFSAKCLPNSPCSLEIQATKLEDSAVYFCASSQRGQGFSGANVLTFGAGSRLTVL.

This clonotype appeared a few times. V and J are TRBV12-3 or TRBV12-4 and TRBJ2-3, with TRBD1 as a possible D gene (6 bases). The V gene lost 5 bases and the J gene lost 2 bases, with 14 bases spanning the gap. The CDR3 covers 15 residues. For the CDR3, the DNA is TGTGCCAGCAGTCCACCGGGACAACTCACAGATACGCAGTATTTT. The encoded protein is CASSPPGQLTDTQYF.

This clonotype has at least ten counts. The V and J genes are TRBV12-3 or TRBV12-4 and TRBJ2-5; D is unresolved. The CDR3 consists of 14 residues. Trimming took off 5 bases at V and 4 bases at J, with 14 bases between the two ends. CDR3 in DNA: TGTGCCAGCAGTCAGGACCTACCTAGAGAGACCCAGTACTTC. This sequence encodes CASSQDLPRETQYF.

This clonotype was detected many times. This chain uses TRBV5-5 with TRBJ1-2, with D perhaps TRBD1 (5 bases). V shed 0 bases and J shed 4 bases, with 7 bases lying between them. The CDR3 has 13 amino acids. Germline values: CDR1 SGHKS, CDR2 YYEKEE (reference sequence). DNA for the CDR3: TGTGCCAGCAGCTTGGGCGACAGCTATGGCTACACCTTC. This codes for CASSLGDSYGYTF.

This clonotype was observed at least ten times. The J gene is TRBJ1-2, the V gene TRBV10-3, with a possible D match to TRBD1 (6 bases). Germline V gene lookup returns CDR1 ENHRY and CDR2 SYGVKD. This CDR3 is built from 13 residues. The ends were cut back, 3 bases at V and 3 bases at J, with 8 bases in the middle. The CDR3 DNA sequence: TGTGCCATCAGTGATGGACAGTACTATGGCTACACCTTC. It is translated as CAISDGQYYGYTF.

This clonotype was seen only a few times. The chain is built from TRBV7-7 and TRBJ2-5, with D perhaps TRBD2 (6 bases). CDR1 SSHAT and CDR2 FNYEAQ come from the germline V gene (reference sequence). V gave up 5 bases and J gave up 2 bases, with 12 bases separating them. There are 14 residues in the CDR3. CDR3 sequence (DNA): TGTGCCAGCAGCCCCTGGGGAGGACAAGAGACCCAGTACTTC. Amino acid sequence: CASSPWGGQETQYF.

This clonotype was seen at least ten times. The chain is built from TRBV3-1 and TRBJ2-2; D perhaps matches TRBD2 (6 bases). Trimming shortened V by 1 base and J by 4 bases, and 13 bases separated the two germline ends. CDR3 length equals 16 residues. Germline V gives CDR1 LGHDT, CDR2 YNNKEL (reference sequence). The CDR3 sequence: CASSQVRQGLTGELFF. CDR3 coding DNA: TGTGCCAGCAGCCAAGTCAGGCAGGGACTCACCGGGGAGCTGTTTTTT.

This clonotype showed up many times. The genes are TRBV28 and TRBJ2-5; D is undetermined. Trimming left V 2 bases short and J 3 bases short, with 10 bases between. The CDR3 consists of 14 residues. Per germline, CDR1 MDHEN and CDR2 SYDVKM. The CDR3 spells CASSLRPTKETQYF. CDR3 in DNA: TGTGCCAGCAGTTTACGTCCCACTAAAGAGACCCAGTACTTC.

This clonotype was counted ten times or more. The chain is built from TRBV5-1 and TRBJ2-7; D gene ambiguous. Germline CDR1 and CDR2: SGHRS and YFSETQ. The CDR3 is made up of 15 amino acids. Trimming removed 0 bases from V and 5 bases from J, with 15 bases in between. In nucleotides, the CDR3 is TGCGCCAGCAGCTTGGGGATGTCATCAAGGGACGAGCAGTACTTC. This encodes CASSLGMSSRDEQYF.

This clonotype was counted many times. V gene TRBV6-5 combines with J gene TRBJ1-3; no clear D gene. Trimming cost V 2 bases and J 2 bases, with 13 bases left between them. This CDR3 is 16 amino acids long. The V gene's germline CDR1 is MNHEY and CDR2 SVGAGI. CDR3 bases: TGTGCCAGCAGTTACGCCGGGGTGGCAGCTGGAAACACCATATATTTT. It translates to CASSYAGVAAGNTIYF.

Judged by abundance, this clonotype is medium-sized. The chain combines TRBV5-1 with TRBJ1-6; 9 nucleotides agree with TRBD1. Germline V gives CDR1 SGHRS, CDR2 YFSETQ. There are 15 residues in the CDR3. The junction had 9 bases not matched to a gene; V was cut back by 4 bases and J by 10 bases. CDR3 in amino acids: CASSPSGQGPSPLHF. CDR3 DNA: TGCGCCAGCAGCCCGTCGGGACAGGGACCCTCACCCCTCCACTTT.

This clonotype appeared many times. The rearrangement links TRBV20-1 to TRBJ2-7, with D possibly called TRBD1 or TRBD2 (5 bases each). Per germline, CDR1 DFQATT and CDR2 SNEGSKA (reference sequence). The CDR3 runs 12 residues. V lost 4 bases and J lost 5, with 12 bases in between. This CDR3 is CSAIAVGDEQYF. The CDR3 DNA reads TGCAGTGCTATTGCTGTGGGGGACGAGCAGTACTTC.

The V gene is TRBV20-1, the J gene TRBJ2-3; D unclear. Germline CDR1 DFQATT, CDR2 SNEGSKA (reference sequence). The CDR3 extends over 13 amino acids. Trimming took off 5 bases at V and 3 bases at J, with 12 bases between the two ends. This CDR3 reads CSAPTIKTDTQYF. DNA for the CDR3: TGCAGTGCTCCCACCATAAAGACAGATACGCAGTATTTT.

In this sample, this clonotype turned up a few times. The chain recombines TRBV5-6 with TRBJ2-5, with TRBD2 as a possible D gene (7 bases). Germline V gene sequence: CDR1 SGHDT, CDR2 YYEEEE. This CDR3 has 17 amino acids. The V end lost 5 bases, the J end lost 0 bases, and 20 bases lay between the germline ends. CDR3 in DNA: TGTGCCAGCAGACAGGGAAGACTAGCCGCGTACCAAGAGACCCAGTACTTC. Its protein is CASRQGRLAAYQETQYF.

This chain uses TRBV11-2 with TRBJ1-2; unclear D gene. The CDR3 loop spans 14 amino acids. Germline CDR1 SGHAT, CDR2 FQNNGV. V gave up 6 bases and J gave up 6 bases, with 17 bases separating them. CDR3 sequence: CASSKHGEVNGYTF. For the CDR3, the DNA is TGTGCCAGCAGTAAACACGGCGAAGTCAATGGCTACACCTTC.

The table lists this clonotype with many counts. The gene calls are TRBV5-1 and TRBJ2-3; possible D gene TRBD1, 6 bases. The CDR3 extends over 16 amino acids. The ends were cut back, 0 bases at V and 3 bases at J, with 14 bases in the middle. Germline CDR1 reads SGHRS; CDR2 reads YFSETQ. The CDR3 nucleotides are TGCGCCAGCAGCTTGGGGACAGCGATAAAAACAGATACGCAGTATTTT. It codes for CASSLGTAIKTDTQYF.

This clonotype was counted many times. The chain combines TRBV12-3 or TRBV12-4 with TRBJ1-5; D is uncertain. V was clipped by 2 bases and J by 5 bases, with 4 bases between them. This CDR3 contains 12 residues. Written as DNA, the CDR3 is TGTGCCAGCAGTTTAATCGATCAGCCCCAGCATTTT. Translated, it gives CASSLIDQPQHF.

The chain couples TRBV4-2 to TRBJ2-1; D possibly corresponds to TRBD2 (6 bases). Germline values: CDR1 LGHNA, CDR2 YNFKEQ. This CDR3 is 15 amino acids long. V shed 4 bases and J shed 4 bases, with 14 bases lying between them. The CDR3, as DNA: TGTGCCAGCAGCCGCGGGGATGGAGCATACAATGAGCAGTTCTTC. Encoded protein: CASSRGDGAYNEQFF.

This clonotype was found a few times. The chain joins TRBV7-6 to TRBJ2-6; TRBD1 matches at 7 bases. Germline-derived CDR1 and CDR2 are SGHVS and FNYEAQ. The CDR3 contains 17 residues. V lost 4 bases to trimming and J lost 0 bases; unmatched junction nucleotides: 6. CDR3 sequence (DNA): TGTGCCAGCAGCTCCTGGACAGGCCCCTCTGGGGCCAACGTCCTGACTTTC. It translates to CASSSWTGPSGANVLTF.

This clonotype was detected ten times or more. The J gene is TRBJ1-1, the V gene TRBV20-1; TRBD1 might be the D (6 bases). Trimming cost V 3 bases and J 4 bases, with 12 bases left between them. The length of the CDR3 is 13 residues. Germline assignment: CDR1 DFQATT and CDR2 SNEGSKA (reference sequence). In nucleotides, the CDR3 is TGCAGTGCTAGTCCCAGGGGTCGCACTGAAGCTTTCTTT. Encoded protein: CSASPRGRTEAFF.